This T cell receptor beta chain emerged from a study of cytomegalovirus exposure and HLA in healthy donors. Findings and limits, study-wide: TCR beta V segments were, for the most part, productive about 87% or about 30% of the time in an earlier analysis.

PCR primers comprised 60 Vbeta and 13 Jbeta primers. Only in-frame clones appear in the TCRdb table, and some are missing; sequencing was by immunoSEQ multiplex PCR. The sample yields fewer than 250,000 clones, 80% to 85% seen once. Donors sampled were nominally healthy, though unrecorded immune exposures were likely. This clone was seen a handful of times. Antigen: not known. The trim removed 1 base at V and 5 bases at J, leaving 5 bases unmatched. Germline CDR1 is SGDLS and CDR2 is YYNGEE. This CDR3 region has 16 residues. Sequences were obtained from PBMCs. The V and J genes are TRBV9 and TRBJ2-2, with 10 bases lining up with TRBD1. The origin of this receptor is a woman in her forties in good health and CMV-seronegative. Here the CDR3 reads CASSVRTGGPTGELFF. The CDR3 coding sequence is TGTGCCAGCAGCGTACGGACAGGGGGACCTACCGGGGAGCTGTTTTTT. The full variable domain, in which reference TRBV9 and TRBJ2-2 provide the parts outside the CDR3, is DSGVTQTPKHLITATGQRVTLRCSPRSGDLSVYWYQQSLDQGLQFLIQYYNGEERAKGNILERFSAQQFPDLHSELNLSSLELGDSALYFCASSVRTGGPTGELFFGEGSRLTVL.